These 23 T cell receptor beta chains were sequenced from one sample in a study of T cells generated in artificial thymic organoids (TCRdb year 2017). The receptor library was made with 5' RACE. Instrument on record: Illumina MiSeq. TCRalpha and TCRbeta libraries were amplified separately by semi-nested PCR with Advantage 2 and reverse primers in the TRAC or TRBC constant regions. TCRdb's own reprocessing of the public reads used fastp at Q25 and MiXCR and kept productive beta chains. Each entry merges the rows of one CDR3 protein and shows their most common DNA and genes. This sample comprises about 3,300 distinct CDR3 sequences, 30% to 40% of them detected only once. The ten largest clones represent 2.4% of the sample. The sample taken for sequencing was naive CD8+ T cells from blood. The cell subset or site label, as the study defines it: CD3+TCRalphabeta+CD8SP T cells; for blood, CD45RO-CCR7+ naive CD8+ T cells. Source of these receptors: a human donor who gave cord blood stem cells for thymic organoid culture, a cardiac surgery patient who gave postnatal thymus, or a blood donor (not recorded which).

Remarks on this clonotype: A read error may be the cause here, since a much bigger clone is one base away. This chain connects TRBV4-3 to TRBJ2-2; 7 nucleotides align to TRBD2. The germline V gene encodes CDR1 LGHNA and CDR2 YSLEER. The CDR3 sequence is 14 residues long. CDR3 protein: CASGYGGNAGELFF. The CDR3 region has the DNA TGCGCCAGCGGTTACGGGGGGAACGCCGGGGAGCTGTTTTTT.

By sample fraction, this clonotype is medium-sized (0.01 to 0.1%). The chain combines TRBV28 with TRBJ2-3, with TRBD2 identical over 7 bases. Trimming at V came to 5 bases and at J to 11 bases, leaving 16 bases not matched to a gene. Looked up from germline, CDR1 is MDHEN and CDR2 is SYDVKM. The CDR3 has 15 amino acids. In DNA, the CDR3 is TGTGCCAGCAGTACCTCAGCGGGGACCCTCGGGGGGCAGTATTTT. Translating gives CASSTSAGTLGGQYF. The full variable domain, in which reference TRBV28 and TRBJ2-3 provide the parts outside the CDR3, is DVKVTQSSRYLVKRTGEKVFLECVQDMDHENMFWYRQDPGLGLRLIYFSYDVKMKEKGDIPEGYSVSREKKERFSLILESASTNQTSMYLCASSTSAGTLGGQYFGPGTRLTVL.

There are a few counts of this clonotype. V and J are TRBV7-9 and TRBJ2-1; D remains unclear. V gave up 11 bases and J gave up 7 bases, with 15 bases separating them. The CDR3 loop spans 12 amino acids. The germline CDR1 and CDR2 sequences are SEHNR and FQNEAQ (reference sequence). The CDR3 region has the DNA TGTGCCGGTCAGGCTGGGTCGAATGAGCAGTTCTTC. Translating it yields CAGQAGSNEQFF.

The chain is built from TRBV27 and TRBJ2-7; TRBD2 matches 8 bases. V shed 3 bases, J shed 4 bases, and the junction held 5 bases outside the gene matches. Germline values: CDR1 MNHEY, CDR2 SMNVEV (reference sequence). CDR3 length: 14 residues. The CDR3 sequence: CASSFASGSYEQYF. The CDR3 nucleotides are TGTGCCAGCAGTTTTGCCAGCGGGAGTTACGAGCAGTACTTC.

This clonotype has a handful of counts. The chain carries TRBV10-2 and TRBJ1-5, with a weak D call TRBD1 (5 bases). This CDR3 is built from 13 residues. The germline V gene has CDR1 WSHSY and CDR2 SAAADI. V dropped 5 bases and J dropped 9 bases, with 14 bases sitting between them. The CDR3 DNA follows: TGCGCCAGCAGTCCGCGGGGCGCAGGGCCCCAGCATTTT. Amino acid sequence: CASSPRGAGPQHF.

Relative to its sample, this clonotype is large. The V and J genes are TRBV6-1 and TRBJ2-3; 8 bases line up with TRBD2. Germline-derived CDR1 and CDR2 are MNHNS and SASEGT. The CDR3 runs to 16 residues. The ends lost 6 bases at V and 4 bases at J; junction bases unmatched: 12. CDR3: CASSPNSGSVADTQYF. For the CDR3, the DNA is TGTGCCAGCAGCCCAAACAGCGGGAGTGTGGCAGATACGCAGTATTTT.

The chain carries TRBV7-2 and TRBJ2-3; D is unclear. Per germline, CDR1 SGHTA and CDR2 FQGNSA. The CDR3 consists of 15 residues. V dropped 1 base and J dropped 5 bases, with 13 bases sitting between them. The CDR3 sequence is CASSLVQIAEDTQYF. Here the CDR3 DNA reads TGTGCCAGCAGCTTAGTTCAGATTGCCGAAGATACGCAGTATTTT.

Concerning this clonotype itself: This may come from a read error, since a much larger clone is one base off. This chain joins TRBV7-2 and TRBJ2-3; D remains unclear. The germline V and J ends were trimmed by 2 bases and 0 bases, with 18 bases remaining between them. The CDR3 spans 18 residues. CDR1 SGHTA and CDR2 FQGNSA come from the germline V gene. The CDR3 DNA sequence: TGTGCCAGCAGCTTACGGAGCAGGACCCTACTTAGCACAGATACGCAGTATTTT. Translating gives CASSLRSRTLLSTDTQYF. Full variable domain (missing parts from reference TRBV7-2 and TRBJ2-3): GAGVSQSPSNKVTEKGKDVELRCDPISGHTALYWYRQSLGQGLEFLIYFQGNSAPDKSGLPSDRFSAERTGGSVSTLTIQRTQQEDSAVYLCASSLRSRTLLSTDTQYFGPGTRLTVL.

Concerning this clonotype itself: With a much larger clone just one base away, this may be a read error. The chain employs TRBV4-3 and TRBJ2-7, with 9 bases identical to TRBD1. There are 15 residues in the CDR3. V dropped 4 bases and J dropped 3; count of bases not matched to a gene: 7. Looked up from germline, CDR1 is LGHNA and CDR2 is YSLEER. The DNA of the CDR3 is TGCGCCAGCAGCCTTGGGACAGGGTTGGACTACGAGCAGTACTTC. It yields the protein CASSLGTGLDYEQYF.

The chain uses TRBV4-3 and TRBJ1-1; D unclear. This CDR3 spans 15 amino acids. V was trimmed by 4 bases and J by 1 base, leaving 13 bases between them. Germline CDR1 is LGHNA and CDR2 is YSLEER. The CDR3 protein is CASSPGVDWNTEAFF. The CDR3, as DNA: TGCGCCAGCAGCCCTGGGGTAGATTGGAACACTGAAGCTTTCTTT.

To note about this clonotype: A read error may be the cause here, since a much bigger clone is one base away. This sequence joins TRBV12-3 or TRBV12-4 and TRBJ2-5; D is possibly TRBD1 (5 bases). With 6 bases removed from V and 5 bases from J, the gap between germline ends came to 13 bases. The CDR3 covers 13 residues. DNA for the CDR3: TGTGCCAGCAGATTATCAGGGTTGGAGACCCAGTACTTC. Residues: CASRLSGLETQYF.

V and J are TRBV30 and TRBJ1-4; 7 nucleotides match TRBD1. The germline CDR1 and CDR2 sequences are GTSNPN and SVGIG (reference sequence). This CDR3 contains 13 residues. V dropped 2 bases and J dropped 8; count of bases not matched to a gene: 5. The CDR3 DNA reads TGTGCCTGGAGTAGACAGGGTGGAGAAAAACTGTTTTTT. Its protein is CAWSRQGGEKLFF.

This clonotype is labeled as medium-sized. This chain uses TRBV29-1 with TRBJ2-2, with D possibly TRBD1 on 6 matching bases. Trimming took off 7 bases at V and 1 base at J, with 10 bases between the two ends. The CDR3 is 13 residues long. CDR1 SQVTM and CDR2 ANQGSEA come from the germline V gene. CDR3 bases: TGCAGCGCCTTGGGACAGAACACCGGGGAGCTGTTTTTT. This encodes CSALGQNTGELFF.

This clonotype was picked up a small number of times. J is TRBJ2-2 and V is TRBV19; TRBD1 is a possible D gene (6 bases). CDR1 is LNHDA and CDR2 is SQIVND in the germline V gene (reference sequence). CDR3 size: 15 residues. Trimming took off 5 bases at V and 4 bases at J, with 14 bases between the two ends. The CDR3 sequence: CASSPNREGTGELFF. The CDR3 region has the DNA TGTGCCAGTAGTCCTAACAGGGAAGGCACCGGGGAGCTGTTTTTT.

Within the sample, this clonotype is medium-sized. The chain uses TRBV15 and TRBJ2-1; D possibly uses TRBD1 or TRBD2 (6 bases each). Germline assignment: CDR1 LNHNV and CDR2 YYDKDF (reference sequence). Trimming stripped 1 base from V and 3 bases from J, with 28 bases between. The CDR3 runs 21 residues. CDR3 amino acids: CATSRGGGIEALDLNYNEQFF. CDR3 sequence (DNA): TGTGCCACCAGCAGAGGAGGGGGGATAGAAGCGCTGGACTTAAACTACAATGAGCAGTTCTTC.

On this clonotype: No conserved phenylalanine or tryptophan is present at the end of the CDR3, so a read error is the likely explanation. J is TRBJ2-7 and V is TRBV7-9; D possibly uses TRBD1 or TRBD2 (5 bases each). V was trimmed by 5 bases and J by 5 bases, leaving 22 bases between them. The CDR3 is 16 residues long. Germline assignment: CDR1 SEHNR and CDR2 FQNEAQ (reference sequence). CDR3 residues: CASSGTLIFGKDEQYY. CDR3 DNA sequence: TGTGCCAGCAGCGGGACCTTAATATTCGGCAAGGACGAGCAGTACTAC.

CDR3 nucleotide sequence: TGTGCCAGCAGTTTGGGACCCCGGACCTCCACTGAAGCTTTCTTT. It translates to CASSLGPRTSTEAFF. The chain joins TRBV28 to TRBJ1-1, with D possibly matching TRBD1 (5 bases). Per germline, CDR1 MDHEN and CDR2 SYDVKM. The V end lost 3 bases, the J end lost 4 bases, and 15 bases lay between the germline ends. The CDR3 loop spans 15 amino acids.

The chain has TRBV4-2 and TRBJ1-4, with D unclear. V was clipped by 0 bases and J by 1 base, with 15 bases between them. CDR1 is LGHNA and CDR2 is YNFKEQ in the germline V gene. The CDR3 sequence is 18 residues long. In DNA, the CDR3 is TGTGCCAGCAGCCAAGACACCAGGAGTGAGGGAACTAATGAAAAACTGTTTTTT. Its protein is CASSQDTRSEGTNEKLFF.

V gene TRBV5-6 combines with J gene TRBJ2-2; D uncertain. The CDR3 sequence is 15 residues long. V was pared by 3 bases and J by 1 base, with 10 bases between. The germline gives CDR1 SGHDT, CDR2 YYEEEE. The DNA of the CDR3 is TGTGCCAGCAGCTCCCGAGTGGGGAACACCGGGGAGCTGTTTTTT. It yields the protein CASSSRVGNTGELFF.

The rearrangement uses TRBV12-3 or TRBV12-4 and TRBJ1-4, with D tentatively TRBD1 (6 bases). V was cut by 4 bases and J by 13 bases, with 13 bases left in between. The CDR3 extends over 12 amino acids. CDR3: CASSSGQVGLFF. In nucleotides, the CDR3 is TGTGCCAGCAGTTCGGGACAAGTCGGACTGTTTTTT.

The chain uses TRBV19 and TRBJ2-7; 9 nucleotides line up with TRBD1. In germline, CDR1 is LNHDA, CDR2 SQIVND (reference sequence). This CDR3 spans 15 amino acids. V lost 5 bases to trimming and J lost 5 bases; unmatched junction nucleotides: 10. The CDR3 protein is CASSPGTGWFNEQYF. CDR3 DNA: TGTGCCAGTAGTCCCGGGACAGGGTGGTTTAACGAGCAGTACTTC. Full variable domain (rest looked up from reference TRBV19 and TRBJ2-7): DGGITQSPKYLFRKEGQNVTLSCEQNLNHDAMYWYRQDPGQGLRLIYYSQIVNDFQKGDIAEGYSVSREKKESFPLTVTSAQKNPTAFYLCASSPGTGWFNEQYFGPGTRLTVT.

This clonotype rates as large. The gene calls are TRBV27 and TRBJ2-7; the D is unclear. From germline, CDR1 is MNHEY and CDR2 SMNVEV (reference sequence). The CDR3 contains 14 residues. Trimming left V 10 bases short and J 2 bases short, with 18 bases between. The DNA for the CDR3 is TGTGCCACCGGCGCTGGGGTGTCCGCCTACGAGCAGTACTTC. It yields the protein CATGAGVSAYEQYF.

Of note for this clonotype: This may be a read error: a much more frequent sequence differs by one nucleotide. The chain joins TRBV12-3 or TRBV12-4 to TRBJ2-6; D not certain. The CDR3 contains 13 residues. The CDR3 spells CASTFSGTNVLTF. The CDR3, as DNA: TGTGCCAGCACCTTTTCTGGGACCAACGTCCTGACTTTC.